These 31 T cell receptor beta chains came from one sample sequenced in a study of shared clonotypes between healthy human individuals. Profiled with immunoSEQ multiplex PCR; TCRdb holds only in-frame clones, not every one. Of 2,500,000 or so clones in the sample, around nine tenths were seen once. Specimen: naive CD4+ T cells sorted from blood. Subset specified: CD45RA+ positively selected. The source of these receptors is a man aged 18 to 29 in good health.

V and J are TRBV7-2 and TRBJ2-3, with D possibly matching TRBD2 (6 bases). V was pared by 5 bases and J by 0 bases, with 15 bases between. The length of the CDR3 is 16 residues. The germline V gene encodes CDR1 SGHTA and CDR2 FQGNSA. The CDR3 protein is CASSPPSAASTDTQYF. DNA of the CDR3: TGTGCCAGCAGCCCACCTAGCGCAGCTAGCACAGATACGCAGTATTTT.

A single count supports this clone. The chain employs TRBV18 and TRBJ2-1; D ambiguous. Trimming left V 0 bases short and J 10 bases short, with 10 bases between. CDR3 length: 13 amino acids. CDR1 and CDR2 (germline): KGHSH, LQKENI. The CDR3 DNA reads TGTGCCAGCTCACCACCGGGGATCCCAGAGCAGTTCTTC. Protein sequence: CASSPPGIPEQFF.

With respect to this clone: This sample also contains other DNA sequences that code for the same CDR3. The V and J genes are TRBV6-1 and TRBJ2-3, with D perhaps given as TRBD1 or TRBD2 (6 bases each). Germline values: CDR1 MNHNS, CDR2 SASEGT. The CDR3 sequence is 13 residues long. Between the trimmed V and J ends, which lost 8 bases and 1 base, there was a span of 10 bases. CDR3 coding DNA: TGTGCCAGCCGGAGGGGGGGCACAGATACGCAGTATTTT. Encoded protein: CASRRGGTDTQYF.

The chain uses TRBV29-1 and TRBJ1-2, with 7 bases fitting TRBD1. The V gene's germline CDR1 is SQVTM and CDR2 ANQGSEA. The V and J ends lost 2 bases and 4 bases, in that order; junction bases with no gene match: 7. The CDR3 spans 14 residues. The CDR3 reads CSVEKQGILYGYTF. The DNA for the CDR3 is TGCAGCGTTGAAAAACAGGGGATCCTCTATGGCTACACCTTC.

This rearrangement joins TRBV27 to TRBJ2-7, with 8 bases aligning to TRBD1. V lost 3 bases and J lost 7; bases outside the gene matches: 8. This CDR3 contains 14 residues. Germline CDR1 reads MNHEY; CDR2 reads SMNVEV (reference sequence). The CDR3: CASSFDRGDGEQYF. The CDR3 DNA follows: TGTGCCAGCAGTTTTGACAGGGGTGATGGGGAGCAGTACTTC.

J is TRBJ2-5 and V is TRBV27; TRBD2 matches 7 bases. V dropped 6 bases and J dropped 2; count of bases not matched to a gene: 12. CDR1 and CDR2 (germline): MNHEY, SMNVEV (reference sequence). The length of the CDR3 is 16 residues. DNA of the CDR3: TGTGCCAGCAGGGGGACTACTGGATCCTTACAAGAGACCCAGTACTTC. Protein product: CASRGTTGSLQETQYF.

V is TRBV28 and J is TRBJ2-1; no definite D call. With 2 bases removed from V and 10 bases from J, the gap between germline ends came to 6 bases. Germline-derived CDR1 and CDR2 are MDHEN and SYDVKM. This CDR3 has 11 amino acids. CDR3 coding DNA: TGTGCCAGCAGTTTACTGGACGAGCAGTTCTTC. It yields the protein CASSLLDEQFF.

The CDR3 sequence: CASSNRDRGGSPLHF. CDR3 sequence (DNA): TGTGCCAGCAGCAACCGGGACCGTGGGGGGTCACCCCTCCACTTT. The chain couples TRBV5-4 to TRBJ1-6, with D perhaps TRBD1 (5 bases). Trimming took 4 bases from V and 10 from J, leaving 18 bases between them. Germline CDR1 reads SGHNT; CDR2 reads YYREEE (reference sequence). The length of the CDR3 is 15 residues.

This clone has only a few counts. The chain recombines TRBV10-1 with TRBJ2-3, with no clear D. V lost 0 bases, J lost 8 bases, and 6 bases lay in between. Germline-derived CDR1 and CDR2 are WNHNN and SYGVQD (reference sequence). The CDR3 is 12 amino acids. The CDR3 is CASSESAITQYF. The CDR3 bases are TGCGCCAGCAGTGAGTCGGCAATTACGCAGTATTTT.

This chain connects TRBV10-3 to TRBJ1-3; 7 nucleotides agree with TRBD1. CDR3 length: 13 residues. Per the germline V gene, CDR1 is ENHRY and CDR2 is SYGVKD. J was trimmed by 2 bases and V by 10 bases; bases with no gene match: 5. CDR3 in DNA: TGTGCCACCGGGACAGAAGCTGGAAACACCATATATTTT. Its translation: CATGTEAGNTIYF.

This clone showed up just once. V and J are TRBV28 and TRBJ2-5, with D possibly matching TRBD1 (5 bases). CDR1 is MDHEN, CDR2 SYDVKM, per germline. CDR3 length: 14 residues. Trimming shortened V by 4 bases and J by 3 bases, and 12 bases separated the two germline ends. CDR3 loop: CASSSGQLKETQYF. For the CDR3, the DNA is TGTGCCAGCAGTTCAGGGCAGTTGAAAGAGACCCAGTACTTC.

About this clone itself: This CDR3 is also generated by other DNA sequences in the sample. This chain uses TRBV5-1 with TRBJ1-3; D call uncertain. This CDR3 has 16 amino acids. CDR1 is SGHRS and CDR2 is YFSETQ in the germline V gene. V was shortened by 0 bases and J by 2 bases, with 12 bases between the two germline ends. CDR3 sequence reads: CASSLGGTDAGNTIYF. The DNA of the CDR3 is TGCGCCAGCAGCTTGGGAGGCACCGACGCTGGAAACACCATATATTTT.

V usage is TRBV6-1 and J usage is TRBJ1-3; D call uncertain. The ends were cut back, 4 bases at V and 0 bases at J, with 7 bases in the middle. The CDR3 extends over 14 amino acids. Per germline, CDR1 MNHNS and CDR2 SASEGT. CDR3 protein: CASSVTSSGNTIYF. The CDR3 DNA is TGTGCCAGCAGTGTGACCAGCTCTGGAAACACCATATATTTT.

The genes are TRBV7-8 and TRBJ1-4, with 7 nucleotides matching TRBD1. V lost 2 bases, J lost 3 bases, and 3 bases stayed unmatched. The CDR3 covers 15 residues. The V gene's germline CDR1 is SGHVS and CDR2 FQNEAQ. CDR3 residues: CASSLWDSPNEKLFF. In DNA form, the CDR3 reads TGTGCCAGCAGCTTATGGGACAGCCCTAATGAAAAACTGTTTTTT.

This clone was seen just once. The chain carries TRBV29-1 and TRBJ1-1; D perhaps matches TRBD1 (6 bases). In germline, CDR1 is SQVTM, CDR2 ANQGSEA. The CDR3 length is 13 residues. The V end lost 7 bases, the J end lost 6 bases, and 18 bases lay between the germline ends. The CDR3 loop is CSATQAGAPEAFF. In DNA form, the CDR3 reads TGCAGCGCAACCCAAGCGGGGGCCCCTGAAGCTTTCTTT.

The chain combines TRBV5-5 with TRBJ1-6; D is uncertain. The length of the CDR3 is 17 residues. Germline CDR1 reads SGHKS; CDR2 reads YYEKEE (reference sequence). Trimming left V 3 bases short and J 6 bases short, with 19 bases between. The CDR3 sequence is CASSSSRWGSSNSPLHF. The DNA for the CDR3 is TGTGCCAGCAGCTCGTCGAGGTGGGGATCTAGTAATTCACCCCTCCACTTT. The full variable domain, with the rest looked up from reference TRBV5-5 and TRBJ1-6, is DAGVTQSPTHLIKTRGQQVTLRCSPISGHKSVSWYQQVLGQGPQFIFQYYEKEERGRGNFPDRFSARQFPNYSSELNVNALLLGDSALYLCASSSSRWGSSNSPLHFGNGTRLTVT.

This CDR3 is CASQGQSYGYTF. CDR3 DNA sequence: TGCGCCAGCCAAGGACAGTCCTATGGCTACACCTTC. The rearrangement links TRBV5-1 to TRBJ1-2, with D possibly matching TRBD1 (6 bases). CDR1 and CDR2 from the germline V gene are SGHRS and YFSETQ. This CDR3 is built from 12 residues. V lost 7 bases and J 4 bases, leaving 11 bases between the germline ends. Full variable domain (rest looked up from reference TRBV5-1 and TRBJ1-2): KAGVTQTPRYLIKTRGQQVTLSCSPISGHRSVSWYQQTPGQGLQFLFEYFSETQRNKGNFPGRFSGRQFSNSRSEMNVSTLELGDSALYLCASQGQSYGYTFGSGTRLTVV.

The chain combines TRBV10-3 with TRBJ2-7; 7 bases fit TRBD2. J gave up 3 bases and V 4 bases, and 9 bases lay outside the gene matches. Germline CDR1 and CDR2: ENHRY and SYGVKD. The CDR3 contains 15 residues. CDR3 sequence reads: CAISGVDGRFYEQYF. CDR3 DNA: TGTGCCATCAGTGGCGTAGACGGGAGGTTCTACGAGCAGTACTTC.

The V call is TRBV5-1, the J call TRBJ2-1; possibly TRBD2 for D (6 bases). This CDR3 region has 16 residues. Trimming stripped 1 base from V and 3 bases from J, with 14 bases between. Germline CDR1 and CDR2: SGHRS and YFSETQ. The CDR3 is CASSLSREPLYNEQFF. CDR3 in DNA: TGCGCCAGCAGCTTGTCCCGGGAGCCACTCTACAATGAGCAGTTCTTC.

This sequence joins TRBV9 and TRBJ2-1, with D unclear. Per germline, CDR1 SGDLS and CDR2 YYNGEE. The CDR3 is made up of 15 amino acids. Trimming pared 2 bases from V and 5 bases from J, leaving 14 bases between. CDR3 in amino acids: CASSVPTPGHNEQFF. As DNA, the CDR3 is TGTGCCAGCAGCGTTCCGACCCCGGGCCACAATGAGCAGTTCTTC.

The chain joins TRBV10-3 to TRBJ2-1; a weak D match, TRBD2 (6 bases). Trimming shortened V by 11 bases and J by 3 bases, and 17 bases separated the two germline ends. The CDR3 runs to 14 residues. The V gene's germline CDR1 is ENHRY and CDR2 SYGVKD. In DNA form, the CDR3 reads TGTGCCGCGCGGCGGGACGTAGGCTACAATGAGCAGTTCTTC. It codes for CAARRDVGYNEQFF.

J is TRBJ2-7 and V is TRBV5-5, with D possibly being TRBD1 or TRBD2 (6 bases each). This CDR3 comprises 16 residues. The ends were cut back, 5 bases at V and 6 bases at J, with 24 bases in the middle. The V gene's germline CDR1 is SGHKS and CDR2 YYEKEE (reference sequence). The CDR3: CASRGGTNHTPCEQYF. CDR3 coding DNA: TGTGCCAGCAGGGGGGGCACCAATCACACCCCTTGCGAGCAGTACTTC.

The chain links TRBV2 to TRBJ2-3, with 8 bases matching TRBD2. This CDR3 is built from 18 residues. J was trimmed by 0 bases and V by 0 bases; bases with no gene match: 8. Germline-derived CDR1 and CDR2 are SNHLY and FYNNEI. CDR3 coding DNA: TGTGCCAGCAGTGAAGCAGCGGGGGTTATTTCTAGCACAGATACGCAGTATTTT. Its protein is CASSEAAGVISSTDTQYF.

The chain couples TRBV9 to TRBJ2-1; the match to TRBD2 covers 9 bases. The CDR3 consists of 16 residues. Germline-derived CDR1 and CDR2 are SGDLS and YYNGEE. The V gene end was trimmed by 4 bases and the J gene end by 6 bases; junction bases not matched to a gene: 11. The CDR3 reads CASSTQIAGAANEQFF. CDR3 bases: TGTGCCAGCAGCACCCAGATAGCGGGGGCCGCCAATGAGCAGTTCTTC.

The rearrangement uses TRBV13 and TRBJ2-7; D is ambiguous. The germline CDR1 and CDR2 sequences are PRHDT and FYEKMQ (reference sequence). V shed 0 bases and J shed 7 bases, with 10 bases lying between them. The CDR3 totals 13 residues. The CDR3: CASSLGQAREQYF. In nucleotides, the CDR3 is TGTGCCAGCAGCTTAGGGCAGGCCAGGGAGCAGTACTTC.

The genes are TRBV19 and TRBJ2-3; 8 nucleotides agree with TRBD1. CDR1 and CDR2 from the germline V gene are LNHDA and SQIVND (reference sequence). This CDR3 comprises 15 residues. Trimming at V came to 6 bases and at J to 4 bases, leaving 9 bases not matched to a gene. The CDR3 region is CASRTQGAGADTQYF. In nucleotides, the CDR3 is TGTGCCAGTAGAACTCAGGGGGCTGGCGCAGATACGCAGTATTTT. The full variable domain, completed using reference TRBV19 and TRBJ2-3, is DGGITQSPKYLFRKEGQNVTLSCEQNLNHDAMYWYRQDPGQGLRLIYYSQIVNDFQKGDIAEGYSVSREKKESFPLTVTSAQKNPTAFYLCASRTQGAGADTQYFGPGTRLTVL.

The chain joins TRBV27 to TRBJ2-1; 11 positions match TRBD2. V gave up 6 bases and J gave up 7 bases; unmatched junction bases: 20. Germline CDR1 reads MNHEY; CDR2 reads SMNVEV (reference sequence). The CDR3 is made up of 19 amino acids. The CDR3 region has the DNA TGTGCCAGCAGCCGGAAATCAATCCTGGGACTAGCGGAGTATAATGAGCAGTTCTTC. As protein: CASSRKSILGLAEYNEQFF.

V usage is TRBV18 and J usage is TRBJ2-5; 9 positions match TRBD2. The CDR3 contains 16 residues. The germline V gene has CDR1 KGHSH and CDR2 LQKENI. Trimming cost V 0 bases and J 5 bases; bases outside gene matches: 7. The chain's CDR3 is CASSPPGIAGVETQYF. The CDR3 coding sequence is TGTGCCAGCTCACCACCGGGGATAGCGGGAGTGGAGACCCAGTACTTC.

This sequence joins TRBV18 and TRBJ2-5; no reliable D call. The V gene lost 1 base and the J gene lost 2 bases, with 5 bases spanning the gap. Germline assignment: CDR1 KGHSH and CDR2 LQKENI. CDR3 size: 13 residues. The CDR3 bases are TGTGCCAGCTCACCACGAAGACAAGAGACCCAGTACTTC. Protein: CASSPRRQETQYF.

This clone was counted once. V gene TRBV15 combines with J gene TRBJ1-2, with D possibly matching TRBD1 (6 bases). This CDR3 is built from 11 residues. Germline V gives CDR1 LNHNV, CDR2 YYDKDF (reference sequence). The CDR3 sequence is CAKGGDYGYTF. CDR3 coding DNA: TGTGCGAAAGGGGGTGACTATGGCTACACCTTC.

V gene TRBV5-1 combines with J gene TRBJ2-1; D gene uncertain. The CDR3 runs 16 residues. V lost 0 bases, J lost 9 bases, and 19 bases lay in between. Per germline, CDR1 SGHRS and CDR2 YFSETQ. CDR3 sequence: CASSLVSDTRRSEQFF. The CDR3 nucleotides are TGCGCCAGCAGCTTGGTCTCCGACACTCGGCGGAGTGAGCAGTTCTTC.